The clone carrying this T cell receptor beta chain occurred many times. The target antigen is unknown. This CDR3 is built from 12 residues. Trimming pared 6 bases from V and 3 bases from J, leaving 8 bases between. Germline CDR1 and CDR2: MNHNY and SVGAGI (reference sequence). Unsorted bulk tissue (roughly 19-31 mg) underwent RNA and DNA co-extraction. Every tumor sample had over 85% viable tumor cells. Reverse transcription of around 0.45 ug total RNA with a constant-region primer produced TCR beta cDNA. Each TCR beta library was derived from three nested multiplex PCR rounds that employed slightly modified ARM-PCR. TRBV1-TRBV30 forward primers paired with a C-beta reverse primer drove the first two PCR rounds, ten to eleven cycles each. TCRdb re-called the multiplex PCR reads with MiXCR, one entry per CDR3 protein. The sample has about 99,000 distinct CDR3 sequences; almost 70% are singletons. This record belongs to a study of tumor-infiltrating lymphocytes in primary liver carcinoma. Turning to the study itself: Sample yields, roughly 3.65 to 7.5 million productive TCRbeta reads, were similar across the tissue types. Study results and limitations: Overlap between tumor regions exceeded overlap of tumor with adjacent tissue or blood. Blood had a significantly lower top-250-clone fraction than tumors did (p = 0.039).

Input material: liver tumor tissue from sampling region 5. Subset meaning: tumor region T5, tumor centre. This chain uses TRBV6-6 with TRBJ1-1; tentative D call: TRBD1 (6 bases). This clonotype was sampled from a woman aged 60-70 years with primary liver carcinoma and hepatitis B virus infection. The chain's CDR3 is CASSRGDTEAFF. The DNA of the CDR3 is TGTGCCAGCAGCAGGGGCGACACTGAAGCTTTCTTT.